This T cell receptor beta chain was identified in a study of blood T cells in healthy people across ages. Germline assignment: CDR1 SGHVS and CDR2 FQNEAQ. The CDR3 totals 15 residues. PCR was performed a second time for roughly 7 to 12 cycles using a sample-barcoded 5' primer and a J-beta primer mix. TCRdb redid the calling of the 5' RACE reads with MiXCR, one entry per CDR3 protein. Found here are under 800,000 distinct CDR3 sequences, roughly 41% of them singletons; the top ten hold 20% to 25%. This clonotype appeared a single time. This sequence was found in a woman between 55 and 75 years old in good health. The chain links TRBV7-8 to TRBJ2-7; no clear D gene. The J call may be mistaken, given a closer DNA end match to TRBJ2-5. Sequenced sample: blood. The CDR3 DNA sequence: TGTGCCAGCAGCTTGGGTACAGTGTACCAAGAGACCCAGTACTTC. Translated, it gives CASSLGTVYQETQYF.